These 32 T cell receptor beta chains were all obtained from the same sample, sequenced in a study of lymphopenia after photon versus proton radiotherapy. Profiled with immunoSEQ multiplex PCR; TCRdb holds only in-frame clones, not every one. The data show 89,000 or so clones, about four fifths seen once. The starting material was peripheral blood, obtained from a patient treated with proton-based radiotherapy. These receptors were taken from a man in his fifties or sixties with pancreatic cancer.

The chain links TRBV10-3 to TRBJ2-1; D is perhaps TRBD1 or TRBD2 (5 bases each). This CDR3 comprises 14 residues. V dropped 6 bases and J dropped 0 bases, with 9 bases sitting between them. Germline V gives CDR1 ENHRY, CDR2 SYGVKD. CDR3 in amino acids: CAIRGESSYNEQFF. Written as DNA, the CDR3 is TGTGCCATCAGGGGGGAGAGCTCCTACAATGAGCAGTTCTTC.

The rearrangement joins TRBV19 to TRBJ2-5, with D perhaps being TRBD1 or TRBD2 (5 bases each). Germline V CDR1 and CDR2: LNHDA, SQIVND (reference sequence). The V gene lost 3 bases and the J gene lost 5 bases, with 16 bases spanning the gap. This CDR3 has 15 amino acids. The CDR3 coding sequence is TGTGCCAGTAGTATTGGGGCAGTACAGCGGGAGACCCAGTACTTC. Amino acid sequence: CASSIGAVQRETQYF. Filled out from reference TRBV19 and TRBJ2-5, the complete variable domain reads DGGITQSPKYLFRKEGQNVTLSCEQNLNHDAMYWYRQDPGQGLRLIYYSQIVNDFQKGDIAEGYSVSREKKESFPLTVTSAQKNPTAFYLCASSIGAVQRETQYFGPGTRLLVL.

This clone was detected a few times. The V and J genes are TRBV5-1 and TRBJ2-3, with 8 bases fitting TRBD2. V dropped 0 bases and J dropped 2; count of bases not matched to a gene: 5. The CDR3 is made up of 16 amino acids. In germline, CDR1 is SGHRS, CDR2 YFSETQ. The CDR3 bases are TGCGCCAGCAGCTTGGAACTAGCGGCCCCCACAGATACGCAGTATTTT. Translated: CASSLELAAPTDTQYF.

J is TRBJ1-5 and V is TRBV11-2; 7 bases fit TRBD1. V was pared by 5 bases and J by 3 bases, with 4 bases of the junction left unmatched. The CDR3 sequence is 14 residues long. Looked up from germline, CDR1 is SGHAT and CDR2 is FQNNGV. CDR3 in amino acids: CASSADRANQPQHF. The CDR3 DNA reads TGTGCCAGCAGCGCCGACAGGGCCAATCAGCCCCAGCATTTT.

V is TRBV6-5 and J is TRBJ2-1; 7 bases match TRBD2. Per germline, CDR1 MNHEY and CDR2 SVGAGI. V shed 5 bases and J 0 bases; nucleotides not matched to a gene: 4. This CDR3 is 15 amino acids long. CDR3 nucleotide sequence: TGTGCCAGCAGTCCGAGCGGGACCTCCTACAATGAGCAGTTCTTC. Amino acids: CASSPSGTSYNEQFF.

J is TRBJ2-5 and V is TRBV7-2, with D perhaps TRBD1 or TRBD2 (5 bases each). CDR3 length equals 13 residues. V lost 5 bases and J 7 bases, leaving 14 bases between the germline ends. Looked up from germline, CDR1 is SGHTA and CDR2 is FQGNSA. This CDR3 is CASSRDPLGTQYF. The CDR3 DNA sequence: TGTGCCAGCAGCAGGGACCCGCTCGGGACCCAGTACTTC.

The rearrangement joins TRBV18 to TRBJ2-3, with TRBD1 identical over 10 bases. The J segment lost 5 bases and the V segment lost 3 bases, leaving 5 bases of the junction unmatched. The CDR3 contains 15 residues. Germline V lookup: CDR1 KGHSH, CDR2 LQKENI. DNA of the CDR3: TGTGCCAGCTCACCCGGGACAGGGGTGGTAGATACGCAGTATTTT. This gives the protein CASSPGTGVVDTQYF. Drawing the rest from reference TRBV18 and TRBJ2-3, the complete variable domain is NAGVMQNPRHLVRRRGQEARLRCSPMKGHSHVYWYRQLPEEGLKFMVYLQKENIIDESGMPKERFSAEFPKEGPSILRIQQVVRGDSAAYFCASSPGTGVVDTQYFGPGTRLTVL.

The sample holds one count of this clone. The gene calls are TRBV4-2 and TRBJ1-3; 9 positions agree with TRBD1. CDR1 and CDR2 (germline): LGHNA, YNFKEQ. The ends lost 1 base at V and 0 bases at J; junction bases unmatched: 10. The CDR3 consists of 19 residues. The CDR3 here is CASSQGDRVIRRSGNTIYF. CDR3 nucleotides: TGTGCCAGCAGCCAAGGGGACAGGGTGATTAGGCGCTCTGGAAACACCATATATTTT.

This chain connects TRBV19 to TRBJ2-7; 14 bases map to TRBD2. This CDR3 has 16 residues. Germline-derived CDR1 and CDR2 are LNHDA and SQIVND (reference sequence). Trimming took 6 bases from V and 7 from J; bases not matched to a gene: 11. Here the CDR3 DNA reads TGTGCCAGTAGCGCAACGACTAGCGGGAGGGCCTGGGAGCAGTACTTC. The encoded protein is CASSATTSGRAWEQYF. The whole variable domain, remainder taken from reference TRBV19 and TRBJ2-7, is DGGITQSPKYLFRKEGQNVTLSCEQNLNHDAMYWYRQDPGQGLRLIYYSQIVNDFQKGDIAEGYSVSREKKESFPLTVTSAQKNPTAFYLCASSATTSGRAWEQYFGPGTRLTVT.

This clone was detected only a few times. This rearrangement joins TRBV28 to TRBJ1-5, with D uncertain. Germline CDR1 is MDHEN and CDR2 is SYDVKM. Trimming stripped 2 bases from V and 0 bases from J, with 8 bases between. This CDR3 has 15 amino acids. CDR3 sequence: CASSLAVHSNQPQHF. The DNA of the CDR3 is TGTGCCAGCAGTTTAGCAGTACATAGCAATCAGCCCCAGCATTTT. The full variable domain, its missing parts supplied by reference TRBV28 and TRBJ1-5, is DVKVTQSSRYLVKRTGEKVFLECVQDMDHENMFWYRQDPGLGLRLIYFSYDVKMKEKGDIPEGYSVSREKKERFSLILESASTNQTSMYLCASSLAVHSNQPQHFGDGTRLSIL.

Of note for this clone: At one end the junction does not follow the germline gene, possibly because of a read error. The V call is TRBV2, the J call TRBJ2-7; D is perhaps TRBD2 (6 bases). Germline CDR1 reads SNHLY; CDR2 reads FYNNEI. The CDR3 consists of 12 residues. DNA of the CDR3: TGTGCCAGCTCGAGGGACTCCAACGAGCAGTACTTC. Translating gives CASSRDSNEQYF. The complete variable domain, with remaining parts taken from reference TRBV2 and TRBJ2-7, reads EPEVTQTPSHQVTQMGQEVILRCVPISNHLYFYWYRQILGQKVEFLVSFYNNEISEKSEIFDDQFSVERPDGSNFTLKIRSTKLEDSAMYFCASSRDSNEQYFGPGTRLTVT.

The chain has TRBV7-9 and TRBJ2-7; D is unclear. The germline CDR1 and CDR2 sequences are SEHNR and FQNEAQ (reference sequence). The CDR3 is made up of 12 amino acids. Trimming removed 4 bases at V and 2 bases at J, with 6 bases between. DNA of the CDR3: TGTGCCAGCAGCTCTGACGCCTACGAGCAGTACTTC. This codes for CASSSDAYEQYF.

The rearrangement links TRBV7-9 to TRBJ1-2; no firm D call. This CDR3 is built from 15 residues. The germline gives CDR1 SEHNR, CDR2 FQNEAQ (reference sequence). Trimming pared 2 bases from V and 4 bases from J, leaving 14 bases between. The CDR3 region is CASSLTPQSLYGYTF. In DNA form, the CDR3 reads TGTGCCAGCAGCTTAACTCCCCAGTCCCTCTATGGCTACACCTTC.

The gene calls are TRBV25-1 and TRBJ1-3; D is undetermined. From germline, CDR1 is MGHDK and CDR2 SYGVNS. V lost 8 bases to trimming and J lost 9 bases, with 8 bases between them. CDR3 length equals 10 residues. The chain's CDR3 is CASGEGTIYF. The CDR3 DNA follows: TGTGCCAGCGGGGAGGGCACCATATATTTT.

The CDR3 region is CASSTATGSDTQYF. CDR3 coding DNA: TGCGCCAGCAGCACCGCGACCGGATCAGATACGCAGTATTTT. The V gene is TRBV5-1, the J gene TRBJ2-3; D gene uncertain. The CDR3 extends over 14 amino acids. CDR1 SGHRS and CDR2 YFSETQ come from the germline V gene. V was pared by 4 bases and J by 4 bases, with 13 bases between.

The chain recombines TRBV7-8 with TRBJ1-5, with 12 bases fitting TRBD1. V dropped 2 bases and J dropped 5; count of bases not matched to a gene: 22. CDR3 length: 22 residues. Per germline, CDR1 SGHVS and CDR2 FQNEAQ. The CDR3, as DNA: TGTGCCAGCAGCTTAAGAAGAGTTTCGGCGGGACAGGGGGCCGGTAGGGATCAGCCCCAGCATTTT. This codes for CASSLRRVSAGQGAGRDQPQHF.

This chain links TRBV2 with TRBJ2-3, with D hard to call. The CDR3 is made up of 15 amino acids. In germline, CDR1 is SNHLY, CDR2 FYNNEI. V lost 8 bases to trimming and J lost 1 base, with 16 bases between them. CDR3 bases: TGTGCCAGCGATAACGAGAGACCCGGCACAGATACGCAGTATTTT. Protein: CASDNERPGTDTQYF.

Only a few counts were recorded for this clone. This chain joins TRBV2 and TRBJ1-1; no reliable D call. Germline CDR1 is SNHLY and CDR2 is FYNNEI. V was pared by 7 bases and J by 0 bases, with 9 bases between. The CDR3 is 13 residues long. As DNA, the CDR3 is TGTGCCAGCATGCTCGACCTGAACACTGAAGCTTTCTTT. Protein sequence: CASMLDLNTEAFF. Combining the CDR3 with reference TRBV2 and TRBJ1-1 gives the whole variable domain EPEVTQTPSHQVTQMGQEVILRCVPISNHLYFYWYRQILGQKVEFLVSFYNNEISEKSEIFDDQFSVERPDGSNFTLKIRSTKLEDSAMYFCASMLDLNTEAFFGQGTRLTVV.

The sample holds one count of this clone. The chain is built from TRBV5-4 and TRBJ2-1; a weak D match, TRBD2 (6 bases). The V gene lost 3 bases and the J gene lost 8 bases, with 15 bases spanning the gap. The CDR3 covers 14 residues. In germline, CDR1 is SGHNT, CDR2 YYREEE (reference sequence). The CDR3 reads CASSSGGIWDEQFF. The DNA for the CDR3 is TGTGCCAGCAGCTCTGGGGGGATCTGGGATGAGCAGTTCTTC.

The V and J genes are TRBV27 and TRBJ1-1; D remains ambiguous. Trimming stripped 4 bases from V and 4 bases from J, with 16 bases between. The CDR3 has 15 amino acids. The germline CDR1 and CDR2 sequences are MNHEY and SMNVEV (reference sequence). The CDR3 nucleotides are TGTGCCAGCAGTTCCGCGTTAACCACCAGCACTGAAGCTTTCTTT. Translated: CASSSALTTSTEAFF.

Only a few counts were recorded for this clone. This chain links TRBV7-9 with TRBJ2-7, with 9 bases identical to TRBD1. Trimming removed 5 bases from V and 2 bases from J; junction bases left unmatched: 4. Germline V gene lookup returns CDR1 SEHNR and CDR2 FQNEAQ (reference sequence). CDR3 length equals 14 residues. The CDR3 protein is CASSPGTGPYEQYF. For the CDR3, the DNA is TGTGCCAGCAGCCCGGGGACAGGGCCCTACGAGCAGTACTTC.

The V gene is TRBV19, the J gene TRBJ2-1; 9 nucleotides line up with TRBD1. Germline CDR1 LNHDA, CDR2 SQIVND (reference sequence). The CDR3 has 16 amino acids. The J segment lost 4 bases and the V segment lost 5 bases, leaving 9 bases of the junction unmatched. CDR3 amino acids: CASSLGQGWGYNEQFF. CDR3 coding DNA: TGTGCCAGTAGTTTGGGACAGGGTTGGGGGTACAATGAGCAGTTCTTC.

CDR3 protein: CASSLGLAGVVEQYF. DNA for the CDR3: TGTGCCAGCAGCTTAGGACTAGCGGGAGTCGTCGAGCAGTACTTC. The V call is TRBV7-8, the J call TRBJ2-5; 12 bases are shared with TRBD2. Near its end, the DNA agrees better with TRBJ2-7, so the J call may be wrong. Germline V gene lookup returns CDR1 SGHVS and CDR2 FQNEAQ. There are 15 residues in the CDR3.

The chain has TRBV11-3 and TRBJ1-1; 9 bases map to TRBD1. The junction had 9 bases not matched to a gene; V was cut back by 3 bases and J by 7 bases. CDR1 SGHNT and CDR2 YENEEA come from the germline V gene. There are 15 residues in the CDR3. DNA of the CDR3: TGTGCCAGCAGCTTTTTGACACCGGGACAGGGTGAAGCTTTCTTT. It encodes CASSFLTPGQGEAFF.

The count of this clone is one. This rearrangement joins TRBV11-1 to TRBJ2-7, with D perhaps matching TRBD1 (5 bases). Germline V gene data show CDR1 as SGHAT and CDR2 as FQDESV (reference sequence). The ends were cut back, 1 base at V and 3 bases at J, with 7 bases in the middle. The CDR3 is made up of 13 amino acids. CDR3 amino acids: CASSLDRIYEQYF. DNA of the CDR3: TGTGCCAGCAGCTTAGACAGGATCTACGAGCAGTACTTC.

J is TRBJ1-5 and V is TRBV6-1, with D possibly matching TRBD1 (6 bases). Trimming cost V 4 bases and J 1 base, with 11 bases left between them. Germline-derived CDR1 and CDR2 are MNHNS and SASEGT. This CDR3 has 15 amino acids. CDR3 region: CASSVTTGSNQPQHF. For the CDR3, the DNA is TGTGCCAGCAGTGTGACGACAGGAAGCAATCAGCCCCAGCATTTT.

This chain links TRBV7-6 with TRBJ2-5; 12 bases match TRBD2. Germline V gives CDR1 SGHVS, CDR2 FNYEAQ. This CDR3 has 17 amino acids. V lost 6 bases and J lost 4; bases outside the gene matches: 12. Here the CDR3 DNA reads TGTGCCAGCAGTCCGGGACTAGCGGGCCTCCACCGAGAGACCCAGTACTTC. Translation: CASSPGLAGLHRETQYF.

The gene calls are TRBV4-1 and TRBJ2-2, with 13 nucleotides matching TRBD2. This CDR3 region has 17 residues. Trimming removed 0 bases from V and 8 bases from J; junction bases left unmatched: 6. In germline, CDR1 is MGHRA, CDR2 YSYEKL. CDR3 DNA: TGCGCCAGCAGCCAAGACAAAGGGACTAGCGGGACGGGGGAGCTGTTTTTT. This codes for CASSQDKGTSGTGELFF.

This clone is a singleton in its sample. Mismatch with germline at one junction end may stem from a read error. V gene TRBV18 combines with J gene TRBJ2-7, with 7 bases lining up with TRBD1. The germline V gene has CDR1 KGHSH and CDR2 LQKENI. The CDR3 has 11 residues. CDR3 in DNA: TGTGCCAGCTCCCGAGATTTGGACAGGTTCTTC. Amino acid sequence: CASSRDLDRFF.

The V gene is TRBV9, the J gene TRBJ2-3; 7 bases match TRBD1. The CDR3 runs 15 residues. Germline assignment: CDR1 SGDLS and CDR2 YYNGEE. The V segment lost 3 bases and the J segment 2 bases; nucleotides outside the gene matches: 6. In DNA, the CDR3 is TGTGCCAGCAGCGCATTTGAGGGGGCCACAGATACGCAGTATTTT. As protein: CASSAFEGATDTQYF. The full variable domain, its missing parts supplied by reference TRBV9 and TRBJ2-3, is DSGVTQTPKHLITATGQRVTLRCSPRSGDLSVYWYQQSLDQGLQFLIQYYNGEERAKGNILERFSAQQFPDLHSELNLSSLELGDSALYFCASSAFEGATDTQYFGPGTRLTVL.

The chain joins TRBV5-5 to TRBJ1-2; possible D gene TRBD1, 5 bases. This CDR3 contains 14 residues. Trimming shortened V by 2 bases and J by 3 bases, and 11 bases separated the two germline ends. Per germline, CDR1 SGHKS and CDR2 YYEKEE (reference sequence). CDR3 amino acids: CASSLFRGDYGYTF. CDR3 nucleotide sequence: TGTGCCAGCAGCTTATTCCGGGGGGACTATGGCTACACCTTC. The variable domain in full, completed from reference TRBV5-5 and TRBJ1-2, reads DAGVTQSPTHLIKTRGQQVTLRCSPISGHKSVSWYQQVLGQGPQFIFQYYEKEERGRGNFPDRFSARQFPNYSSELNVNALLLGDSALYLCASSLFRGDYGYTFGSGTRLTVV.

The chain carries TRBV18 and TRBJ1-1, with 7 positions matching TRBD1. Germline V CDR1 and CDR2: KGHSH, LQKENI. The J segment lost 2 bases and the V segment lost 0 bases, leaving 3 bases of the junction unmatched. This CDR3 has 15 residues. In DNA, the CDR3 is TGTGCCAGCTCACCACCCGGGACAGTAAACACTGAAGCTTTCTTT. Residues: CASSPPGTVNTEAFF.